This T cell receptor beta chain was documented in a study of type 1 regulatory T cells. Details on this clonotype: No antigen is known for it.

Trimming took 5 bases from V and 4 from J, leaving 18 bases between them. Germline assignment: CDR1 DFQATT and CDR2 SNEGSKA (reference sequence). The CDR3 has 15 amino acids. From the reads, TCRdb called clonotypes with MiXCR, one entry per CDR3 protein. The sample has roughly 60,000 distinct CDR3 sequences, less than 65% seen once; the top ten hold roughly 1.9%. Material: cultured non-Tr1 T cells, either the whole culture or a sorted T cell fraction (not recorded which). The TCR was taken from a human donor in good health. The chain joins TRBV20-1 to TRBJ2-1, with D possibly matching TRBD1 (7 bases). CDR3 sequence: CSAPGGTEGYNEQFF. CDR3 in DNA: TGCAGTGCTCCTGGGGGGACAGAGGGATACAATGAGCAGTTCTTC.